Sequencing of this TCR beta chain was carried out in a study of blood T cell repertoires in COVID-19. This clone was detected only once. Authors' methods: Reference gene primer amplification in the assay estimated nucleated cell counts. Only in-frame clones appear in the TCRdb table, and some are missing; sequencing was by immunoSEQ multiplex PCR. The V and J calls and the clone size are those of that table, but D and trimming were determined from the DNA. The sample holds under 45,000 clones, about 86% seen once. Material: peripheral blood. The sequence was obtained from a human donor with acute or convalescent COVID-19. The donor label of this sample is uncertain.

In nucleotides, the CDR3 is TGTGCCAGCAGCCGGGTCACAGGGTTCTCTGGAAACACCATATATTTT. Protein: CASSRVTGFSGNTIYF. The rearrangement uses TRBV3-1 (or the pseudogene TRBV3-2) and TRBJ1-3, with D possibly being TRBD1 (6 bases). V was clipped by 4 bases and J by 0 bases, with 13 bases between them. Per germline, CDR1 LGHDT and CDR2 YNNKEL (reference sequence). CDR3 length: 16 residues.